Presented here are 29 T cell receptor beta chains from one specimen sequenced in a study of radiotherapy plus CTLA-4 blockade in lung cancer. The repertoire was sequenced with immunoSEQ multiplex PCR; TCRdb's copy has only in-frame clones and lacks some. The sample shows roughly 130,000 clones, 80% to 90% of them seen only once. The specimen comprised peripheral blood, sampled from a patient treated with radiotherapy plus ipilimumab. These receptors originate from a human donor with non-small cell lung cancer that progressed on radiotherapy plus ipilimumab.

The CDR3 region has the DNA TGTGCCAGTAATGACAGGGTCAATCAGCCCCAGCATTTT. Translation: CASNDRVNQPQHF. The chain has TRBV19 and TRBJ1-5; TRBD1 matches 7 bases. Trimming removed 7 bases from V and 3 bases from J; junction bases left unmatched: 3. The germline V gene has CDR1 LNHDA and CDR2 SQIVND (reference sequence). The CDR3 loop spans 13 amino acids.

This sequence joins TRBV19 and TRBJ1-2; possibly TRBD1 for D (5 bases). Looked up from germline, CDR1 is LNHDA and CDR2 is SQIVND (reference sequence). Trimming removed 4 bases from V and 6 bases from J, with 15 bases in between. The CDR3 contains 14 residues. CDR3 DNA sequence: TGTGCCAGTAGTAGGGACCCGTGGACTAATGGCTACACCTTC. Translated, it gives CASSRDPWTNGYTF.

The CDR3 reads CASSYYDGEGYEQYF. The CDR3 DNA reads as TGTGCCAGCAGTTACTATGACGGAGAGGGCTACGAGCAGTACTTC. V usage is TRBV6-5 and J usage is TRBJ2-7, with D maybe TRBD2 (5 bases). CDR3 size: 15 residues. Germline CDR1 MNHEY, CDR2 SVGAGI. Trimming shortened V by 1 base and J by 3 bases, and 13 bases separated the two germline ends.

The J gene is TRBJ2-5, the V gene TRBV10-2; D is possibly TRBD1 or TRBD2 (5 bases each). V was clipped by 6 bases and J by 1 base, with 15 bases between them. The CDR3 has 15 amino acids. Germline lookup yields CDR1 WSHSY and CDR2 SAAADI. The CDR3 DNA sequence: TGCGCCAGCAGGAGGGGACCAGAGGCCCAAGAGACCCAGTACTTC. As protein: CASRRGPEAQETQYF.

The CDR3 here is CASSTERVGTQYF. The CDR3 nucleotides read TGTGCCAGCAGCACTGAGCGTGTGGGGACCCAGTACTTC. This sequence joins TRBV9 and TRBJ2-5; D not resolved. The V end lost 4 bases, the J end lost 7 bases, and 14 bases lay between the germline ends. Looked up from germline, CDR1 is SGDLS and CDR2 is YYNGEE. The CDR3 runs to 13 residues.

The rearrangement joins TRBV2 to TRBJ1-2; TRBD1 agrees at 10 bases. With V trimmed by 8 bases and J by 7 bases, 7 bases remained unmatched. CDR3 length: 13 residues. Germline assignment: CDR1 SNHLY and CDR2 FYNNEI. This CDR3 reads CASHGTGVSGYTF. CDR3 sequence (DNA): TGTGCCAGCCACGGGACAGGGGTGAGTGGCTACACCTTC.

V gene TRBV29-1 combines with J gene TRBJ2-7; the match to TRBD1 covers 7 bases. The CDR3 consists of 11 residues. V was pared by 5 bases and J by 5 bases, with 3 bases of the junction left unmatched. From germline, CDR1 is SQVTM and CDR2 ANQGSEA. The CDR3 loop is CSVRTGDEQYF. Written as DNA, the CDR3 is TGCAGCGTTAGAACAGGGGACGAGCAGTACTTC.

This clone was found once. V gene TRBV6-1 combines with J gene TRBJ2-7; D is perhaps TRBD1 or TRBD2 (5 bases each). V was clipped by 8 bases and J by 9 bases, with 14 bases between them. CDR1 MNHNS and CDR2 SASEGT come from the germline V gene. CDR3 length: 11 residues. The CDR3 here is CASGDGRGQYF. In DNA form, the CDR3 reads TGTGCCAGCGGGGACGGGCGAGGGCAGTACTTC.

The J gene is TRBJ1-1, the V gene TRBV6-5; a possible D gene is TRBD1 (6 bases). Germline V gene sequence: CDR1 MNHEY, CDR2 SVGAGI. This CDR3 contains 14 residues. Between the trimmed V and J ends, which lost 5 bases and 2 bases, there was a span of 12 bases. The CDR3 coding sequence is TGTGCCAGCAGTCCCGACAGGAGAAACACTGAAGCTTTCTTT. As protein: CASSPDRRNTEAFF.

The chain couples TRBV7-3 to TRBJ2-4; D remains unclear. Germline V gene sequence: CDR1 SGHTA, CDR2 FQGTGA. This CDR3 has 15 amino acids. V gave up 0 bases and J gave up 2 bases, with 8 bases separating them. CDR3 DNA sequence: TGTGCCAGCAGCTTAACTGGGCTTACCAAAAACATTCAGTACTTC. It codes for CASSLTGLTKNIQYF.

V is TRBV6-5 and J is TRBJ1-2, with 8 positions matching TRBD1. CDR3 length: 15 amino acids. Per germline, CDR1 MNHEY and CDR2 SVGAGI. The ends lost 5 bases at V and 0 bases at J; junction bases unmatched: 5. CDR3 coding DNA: TGTGCCAGCAGTACTCAGGGGGCGTCTAACTATGGCTACACCTTC. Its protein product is CASSTQGASNYGYTF.

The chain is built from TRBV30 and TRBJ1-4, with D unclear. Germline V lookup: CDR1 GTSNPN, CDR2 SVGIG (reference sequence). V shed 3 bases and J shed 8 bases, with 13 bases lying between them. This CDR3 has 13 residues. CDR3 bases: TGTGCCTGGAGCCACGGGTTCGGAGAAAAACTGTTTTTT. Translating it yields CAWSHGFGEKLFF.

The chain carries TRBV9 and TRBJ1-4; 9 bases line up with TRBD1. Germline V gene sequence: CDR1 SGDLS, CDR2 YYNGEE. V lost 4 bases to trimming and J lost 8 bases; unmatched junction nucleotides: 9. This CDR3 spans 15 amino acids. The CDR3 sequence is CASSTRQGGNEKLFF. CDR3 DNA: TGTGCCAGCAGCACCAGACAGGGGGGAAACGAAAAACTGTTTTTT.

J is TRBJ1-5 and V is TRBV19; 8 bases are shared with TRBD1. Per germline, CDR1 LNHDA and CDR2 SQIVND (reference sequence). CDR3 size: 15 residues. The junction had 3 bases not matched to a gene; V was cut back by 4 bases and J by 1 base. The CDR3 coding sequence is TGTGCCAGTAGTAGACAGGGGCTGAGCAATCAGCCCCAGCATTTT. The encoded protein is CASSRQGLSNQPQHF. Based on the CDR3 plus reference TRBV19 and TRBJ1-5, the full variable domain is DGGITQSPKYLFRKEGQNVTLSCEQNLNHDAMYWYRQDPGQGLRLIYYSQIVNDFQKGDIAEGYSVSREKKESFPLTVTSAQKNPTAFYLCASSRQGLSNQPQHFGDGTRLSIL.

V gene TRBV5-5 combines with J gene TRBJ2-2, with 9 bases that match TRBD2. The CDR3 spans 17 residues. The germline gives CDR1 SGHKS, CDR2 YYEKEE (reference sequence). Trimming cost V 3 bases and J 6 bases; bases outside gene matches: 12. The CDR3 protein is CASSSSTGGRASGELFF. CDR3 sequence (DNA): TGTGCCAGCAGCTCCTCAACGGGCGGGAGGGCCTCCGGGGAGCTGTTTTTT.

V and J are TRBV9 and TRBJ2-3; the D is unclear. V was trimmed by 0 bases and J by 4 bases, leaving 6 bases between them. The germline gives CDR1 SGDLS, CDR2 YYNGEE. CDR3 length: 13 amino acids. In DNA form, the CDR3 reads TGTGCCAGCAGCGTAGTAGGCGCAGATACGCAGTATTTT. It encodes CASSVVGADTQYF.

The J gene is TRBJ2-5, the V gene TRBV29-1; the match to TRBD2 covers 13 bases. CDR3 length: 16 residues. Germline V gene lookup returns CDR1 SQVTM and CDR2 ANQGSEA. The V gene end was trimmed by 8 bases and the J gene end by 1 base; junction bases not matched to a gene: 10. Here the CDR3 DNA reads TGCAGCTTTTCCCTGGGACTAGCGGGACCCCAAGAGACCCAGTACTTC. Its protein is CSFSLGLAGPQETQYF.

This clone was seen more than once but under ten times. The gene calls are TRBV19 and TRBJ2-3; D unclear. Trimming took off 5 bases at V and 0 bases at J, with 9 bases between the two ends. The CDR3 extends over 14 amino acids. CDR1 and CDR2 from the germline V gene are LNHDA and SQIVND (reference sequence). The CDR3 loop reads CASSFDGSTDTQYF. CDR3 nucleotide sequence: TGTGCCAGTAGTTTTGACGGGAGCACAGATACGCAGTATTTT.

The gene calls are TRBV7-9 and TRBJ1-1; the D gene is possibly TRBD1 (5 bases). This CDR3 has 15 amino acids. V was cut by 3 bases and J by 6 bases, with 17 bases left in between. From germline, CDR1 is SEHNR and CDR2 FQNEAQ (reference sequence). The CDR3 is CASSFLSGIGAEAFF. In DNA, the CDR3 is TGTGCCAGCAGCTTTCTTTCAGGGATCGGCGCTGAAGCTTTCTTT.

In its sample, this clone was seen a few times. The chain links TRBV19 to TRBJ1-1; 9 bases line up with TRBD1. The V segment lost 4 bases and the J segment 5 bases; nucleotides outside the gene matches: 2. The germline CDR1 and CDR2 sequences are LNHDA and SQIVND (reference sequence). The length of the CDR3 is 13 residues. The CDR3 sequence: CASSTGQGTEAFF. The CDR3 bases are TGTGCCAGTAGTACTGGACAGGGGACTGAAGCTTTCTTT.

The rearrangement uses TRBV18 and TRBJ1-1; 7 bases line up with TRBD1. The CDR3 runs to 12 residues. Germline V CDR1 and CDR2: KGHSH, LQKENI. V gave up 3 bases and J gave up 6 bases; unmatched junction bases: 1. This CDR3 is CASSPTGSEAFF. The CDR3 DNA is TGTGCCAGCTCACCGACAGGGTCTGAAGCTTTCTTT.

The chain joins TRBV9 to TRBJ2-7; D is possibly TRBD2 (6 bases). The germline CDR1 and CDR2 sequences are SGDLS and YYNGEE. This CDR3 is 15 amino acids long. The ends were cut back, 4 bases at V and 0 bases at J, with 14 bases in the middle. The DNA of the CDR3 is TGTGCCAGCAGCTTAGAGCGGCGGGGCTCCTACGAGCAGTACTTC. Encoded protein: CASSLERRGSYEQYF.

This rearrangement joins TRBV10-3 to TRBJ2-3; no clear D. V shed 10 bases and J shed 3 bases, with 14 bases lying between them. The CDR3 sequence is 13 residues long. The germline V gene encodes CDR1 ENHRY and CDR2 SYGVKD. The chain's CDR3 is CATQSTETDTQYF. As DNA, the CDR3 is TGTGCCACTCAATCGACGGAAACAGATACGCAGTATTTT.

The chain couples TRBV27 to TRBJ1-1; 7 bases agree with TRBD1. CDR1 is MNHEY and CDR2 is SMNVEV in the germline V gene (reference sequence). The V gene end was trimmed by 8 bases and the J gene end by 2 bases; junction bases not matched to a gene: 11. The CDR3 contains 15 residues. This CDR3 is CASARQGGTNTEAFF. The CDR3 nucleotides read TGTGCCAGCGCCCGCCAGGGGGGAACTAACACTGAAGCTTTCTTT.

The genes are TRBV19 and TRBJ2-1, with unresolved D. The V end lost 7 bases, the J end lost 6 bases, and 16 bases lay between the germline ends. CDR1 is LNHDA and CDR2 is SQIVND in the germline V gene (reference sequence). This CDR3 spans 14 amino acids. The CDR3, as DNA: TGTGCCAGTACCTTTAATCCCCCCGGCAATGAGCAGTTCTTC. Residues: CASTFNPPGNEQFF.

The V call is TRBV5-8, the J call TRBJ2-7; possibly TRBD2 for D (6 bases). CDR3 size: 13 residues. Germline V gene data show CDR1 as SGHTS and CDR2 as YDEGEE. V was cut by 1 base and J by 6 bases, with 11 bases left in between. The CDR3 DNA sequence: TGTGCCAGCAGCTTGAGAGGGAGGTCCGAGCAGTACTTC. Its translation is CASSLRGRSEQYF. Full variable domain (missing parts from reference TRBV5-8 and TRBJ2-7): EAGVTQSPTHLIKTRGQQATLRCSPISGHTSVYWYQQALGLGLQFLLWYDEGEERNRGNFPPRFSGRQFPNYSSELNVNALELEDSALYLCASSLRGRSEQYFGPGTRLTVT.

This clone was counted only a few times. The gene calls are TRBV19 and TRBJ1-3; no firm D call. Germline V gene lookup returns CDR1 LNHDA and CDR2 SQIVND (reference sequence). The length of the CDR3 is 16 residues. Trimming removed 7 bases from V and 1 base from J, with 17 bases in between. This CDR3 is CASNPTLVWSGNTIYF. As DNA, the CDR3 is TGTGCCAGTAACCCGACACTGGTTTGGTCTGGAAACACCATATATTTT.

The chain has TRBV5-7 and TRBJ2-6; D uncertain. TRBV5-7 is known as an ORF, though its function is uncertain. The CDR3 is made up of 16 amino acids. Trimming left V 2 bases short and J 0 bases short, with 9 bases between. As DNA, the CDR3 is TGTGCCAGCAGCTTCTACTCGAGCTCTGGGGCCAACGTCCTGACTTTC. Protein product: CASSFYSSSGANVLTF.

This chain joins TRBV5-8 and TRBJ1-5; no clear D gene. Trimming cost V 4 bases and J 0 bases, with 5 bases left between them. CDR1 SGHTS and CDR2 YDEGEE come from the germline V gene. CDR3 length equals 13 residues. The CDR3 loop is CASSLFSNQPQHF. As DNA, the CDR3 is TGTGCCAGCAGCCTCTTTAGCAATCAGCCCCAGCATTTT.